The 17 T cell receptor beta chains below come from one sample, sequenced in a study of beta chain features in type 1 diabetes. Notes on the study in general: The study found moderately but significantly shorter TCRB CDR3s in all four CD4+ subsets of Type 1 diabetes patients.

Expressed TCRB transcripts were sequenced, since all the RNA that had been isolated was reverse transcribed. Profiling relied on immunoSEQ multiplex PCR, and the TCRdb table lists in-frame clones only, not all of them. This sample carries about 300,000 clones, 13% of them seen once, and the ten largest clones take 0.013% to 0.015%. The antigens for these receptors are not known. Sequencing was carried out using naive CD4+ T cells from blood. These receptors came from a young woman with type 1 diabetes.

This clone was picked up a small number of times. This rearrangement joins TRBV19 to TRBJ1-1; 9 bases map to TRBD1. The CDR3 runs to 16 residues. Germline trimming cut 5 bases from V and 1 base from J; bases unmatched to any gene: 8. Germline-derived CDR1 and CDR2 are LNHDA and SQIVND (reference sequence). The CDR3 region is CASSAGTGTTNTEAFF. The CDR3 DNA reads as TGTGCCAGTAGTGCAGGGACAGGGACTACGAACACTGAAGCTTTCTTT. Variable domain in full (rest from reference TRBV19 and TRBJ1-1): DGGITQSPKYLFRKEGQNVTLSCEQNLNHDAMYWYRQDPGQGLRLIYYSQIVNDFQKGDIAEGYSVSREKKESFPLTVTSAQKNPTAFYLCASSAGTGTTNTEAFFGQGTRLTVV.

This clone was detected only a few times. The chain uses TRBV18 and TRBJ2-1, with TRBD2 identical over 8 bases. The V segment lost 5 bases and the J segment 3 bases; nucleotides outside the gene matches: 3. Per the germline V gene, CDR1 is KGHSH and CDR2 is LQKENI. This CDR3 is 14 amino acids long. CDR3 residues: CASSGLAGYNEQFF. In DNA, the CDR3 is TGTGCCAGCTCAGGGCTAGCGGGCTACAATGAGCAGTTCTTC.

The chain is built from TRBV5-6 and TRBJ2-7; 7 nucleotides agree with TRBD1. The CDR3 is 13 amino acids. Germline V lookup: CDR1 SGHDT, CDR2 YYEEEE. With V trimmed by 4 bases and J by 3 bases, 4 bases remained unmatched. CDR3 loop: CASSRDRYYEQYF. Written as DNA, the CDR3 is TGTGCCAGCAGCCGGGACAGATACTACGAGCAGTACTTC. The variable domain in full, with the rest retrieved from reference TRBV5-6 and TRBJ2-7, is DAGVTQSPTHLIKTRGQQVTLRCSPKSGHDTVSWYQQALGQGPQFIFQYYEEEERQRGNFPDRFSGHQFPNYSSELNVNALLLGDSALYLCASSRDRYYEQYFGPGTRLTVT.

This clone has just a few counts. The rearrangement joins TRBV5-1 to TRBJ2-4, with D perhaps TRBD2 (5 bases). Between the trimmed V and J ends, which lost 0 bases and 2 bases, there was a span of 18 bases. CDR1 SGHRS and CDR2 YFSETQ come from the germline V gene. The CDR3 is 18 amino acids. The CDR3 spells CASSLGTDLRGPKNIQYF. DNA for the CDR3: TGCGCCAGCAGCTTGGGAACCGATCTAAGAGGGCCCAAAAACATTCAGTACTTC.

This clone was detected only a few times. This chain connects TRBV5-1 to TRBJ2-1; D is perhaps TRBD1 (6 bases). The CDR3 contains 15 residues. V was shortened by 0 bases and J by 5 bases, with 12 bases between the two germline ends. CDR1 SGHRS and CDR2 YFSETQ come from the germline V gene. The CDR3 sequence: CASSLAQGPNNEQFF. The CDR3 bases are TGCGCCAGCAGCTTGGCCCAGGGGCCGAACAATGAGCAGTTCTTC.

This clone was recorded a few times. Written as DNA, the CDR3 is TGCGCCAGCAGCTTGGGACAGTACACAGATACGCAGTATTTT. Its protein is CASSLGQYTDTQYF. This chain links TRBV5-1 with TRBJ2-3, with D tentatively TRBD1 (5 bases). The CDR3 has 14 residues. The germline V and J ends were trimmed by 0 bases and 2 bases, with 7 bases remaining between them. From germline, CDR1 is SGHRS and CDR2 YFSETQ.

V gene TRBV29-1 combines with J gene TRBJ2-6; no clear D. The CDR3 consists of 14 residues. Germline V gives CDR1 SQVTM, CDR2 ANQGSEA. V was shortened by 7 bases and J by 4 bases, with 14 bases between the two germline ends. The CDR3 DNA follows: TGCAGCGCCCCGGTAGAGGCAGGGGCCAACGTCCTGACTTTC. Its translation is CSAPVEAGANVLTF.

The sample holds a few counts of this clone. The rearrangement uses TRBV5-1 and TRBJ2-3, with 8 bases lining up with TRBD2. CDR1 is SGHRS, CDR2 YFSETQ, per germline. The CDR3 extends over 15 amino acids. After removal of 0 bases from V and 3 bases from J, the junction contained 3 bases not matched to a gene. The CDR3 DNA follows: TGCGCCAGCAGCTTGGTACGGGAGGGTACAGATACGCAGTATTTT. Translating it yields CASSLVREGTDTQYF.

This clone was found once. This chain connects TRBV9 to TRBJ1-1, with 7 bases matching TRBD1. The germline V gene encodes CDR1 SGDLS and CDR2 YYNGEE. Trimming cost V 5 bases and J 0 bases; bases outside gene matches: 7. The CDR3 is 15 residues long. The CDR3 bases are TGTGCCAGCAGTGGACAGGTTGTCATGAACACTGAAGCTTTCTTT. Protein sequence: CASSGQVVMNTEAFF.

This clone has a handful of counts. The V gene is TRBV15, the J gene TRBJ2-1; 10 nucleotides align to TRBD2. V lost 5 bases and J lost 6; bases outside the gene matches: 4. This CDR3 has 14 residues. From germline, CDR1 is LNHNV and CDR2 YYDKDF (reference sequence). The CDR3 is CATSLAGAGNEQFF. DNA for the CDR3: TGTGCCACCAGCCTAGCGGGAGCGGGCAATGAGCAGTTCTTC.

This clone was observed a few times. The chain combines TRBV9 with TRBJ2-1; possible D gene TRBD1, 5 bases. Trimming removed 0 bases at V and 7 bases at J, with 14 bases between. Germline CDR1 and CDR2: SGDLS and YYNGEE. CDR3 length: 15 amino acids. The CDR3 loop reads CASSVAGQGRNEQFF. DNA for the CDR3: TGTGCCAGCAGCGTAGCTGGGCAGGGCAGGAATGAGCAGTTCTTC. The whole variable domain, remainder taken from reference TRBV9 and TRBJ2-1, is DSGVTQTPKHLITATGQRVTLRCSPRSGDLSVYWYQQSLDQGLQFLIQYYNGEERAKGNILERFSAQQFPDLHSELNLSSLELGDSALYFCASSVAGQGRNEQFFGPGTRLTVL.

This clone showed up just a few times. The chain couples TRBV5-5 to TRBJ2-1; no firm D call. The germline gives CDR1 SGHKS, CDR2 YYEKEE (reference sequence). Trimming removed 0 bases from V and 0 bases from J, with 4 bases in between. The CDR3 is made up of 14 amino acids. The CDR3 loop is CASSLAISYNEQFF. In nucleotides, the CDR3 is TGTGCCAGCAGCTTGGCCATCTCCTACAATGAGCAGTTCTTC.

This clone was found a few times. Within the sample, other DNA sequences also encode this same CDR3. V gene TRBV7-3 combines with J gene TRBJ2-7, with TRBD1 matching 7 bases. J was trimmed by 2 bases and V by 2 bases; bases with no gene match: 0. This CDR3 contains 13 residues. Germline V CDR1 and CDR2: SGHTA, FQGTGA. The CDR3 protein is CASSLDRAYEQYF. The CDR3 DNA reads TGTGCCAGCAGCTTAGACAGGGCCTACGAGCAGTACTTC.

In its sample, this clone was seen a few times. The V call is TRBV11-3, the J call TRBJ2-4; 7 nucleotides line up with TRBD1. This CDR3 has 14 amino acids. Germline V gene lookup returns CDR1 SGHNT and CDR2 YENEEA. Unmatched junction bases numbered 6, after V lost 5 bases and J lost 5 bases. The CDR3 coding sequence is TGTGCCAGCAGCAGAACCGGGACAGAAAACATTCAGTACTTC. Residues: CASSRTGTENIQYF.

The rearrangement uses TRBV10-3 and TRBJ1-3; D might be TRBD1 (5 bases). The CDR3 consists of 13 residues. CDR1 is ENHRY, CDR2 SYGVKD, per germline. V was clipped by 6 bases and J by 9 bases, with 15 bases between them. CDR3 in DNA: TGTGCCATCAGGGCGACAGACTTACTCACCATATATTTT. Translation: CAIRATDLLTIYF.

This clone was seen a handful of times. V and J are TRBV9 and TRBJ2-7; TRBD1 matches at 8 bases. V shed 4 bases and J 0 bases; nucleotides not matched to a gene: 6. Germline CDR1 SGDLS, CDR2 YYNGEE. The CDR3 spans 15 residues. The CDR3 region is CASSPDRGLSYEQYF. DNA of the CDR3: TGTGCCAGCAGCCCCGACAGGGGACTCTCCTACGAGCAGTACTTC. Complete variable domain (other parts from reference TRBV9 and TRBJ2-7): DSGVTQTPKHLITATGQRVTLRCSPRSGDLSVYWYQQSLDQGLQFLIQYYNGEERAKGNILERFSAQQFPDLHSELNLSSLELGDSALYFCASSPDRGLSYEQYFGPGTRLTVT.

V gene TRBV28 combines with J gene TRBJ1-1; possible D gene TRBD1, 5 bases. CDR1 MDHEN and CDR2 SYDVKM come from the germline V gene. CDR3 length equals 16 residues. V lost 3 bases and J lost 4, with 18 bases in between. Here the CDR3 reads CASSLIPPRGTTEAFF. The CDR3 DNA reads TGTGCCAGCAGTTTGATTCCACCCCGGGGGACCACTGAAGCTTTCTTT.